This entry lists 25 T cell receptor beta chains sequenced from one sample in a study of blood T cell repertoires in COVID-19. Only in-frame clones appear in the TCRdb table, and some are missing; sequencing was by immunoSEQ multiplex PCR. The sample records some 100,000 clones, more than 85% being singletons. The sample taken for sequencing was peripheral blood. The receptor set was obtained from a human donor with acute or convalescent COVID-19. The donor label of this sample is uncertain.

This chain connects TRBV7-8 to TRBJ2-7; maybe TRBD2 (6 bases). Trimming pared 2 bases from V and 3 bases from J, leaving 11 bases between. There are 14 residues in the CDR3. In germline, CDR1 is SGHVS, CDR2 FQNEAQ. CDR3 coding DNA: TGTGCCAGCAGCTTATACCCCGGGGGCTACGAGCAGTACTTC. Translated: CASSLYPGGYEQYF.

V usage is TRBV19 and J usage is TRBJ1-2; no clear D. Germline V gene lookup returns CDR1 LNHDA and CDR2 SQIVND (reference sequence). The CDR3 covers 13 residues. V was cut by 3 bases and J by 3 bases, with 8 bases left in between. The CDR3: CASSMELYYGYTF. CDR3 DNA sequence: TGTGCCAGTAGTATGGAGTTATACTATGGCTACACCTTC.

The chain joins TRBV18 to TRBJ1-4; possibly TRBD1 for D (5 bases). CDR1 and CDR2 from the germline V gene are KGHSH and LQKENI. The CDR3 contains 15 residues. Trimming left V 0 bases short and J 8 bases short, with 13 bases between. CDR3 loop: CASSPPLGQGEKLFF. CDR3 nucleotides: TGTGCCAGCTCACCACCGTTGGGGCAGGGAGAAAAACTGTTTTTT.

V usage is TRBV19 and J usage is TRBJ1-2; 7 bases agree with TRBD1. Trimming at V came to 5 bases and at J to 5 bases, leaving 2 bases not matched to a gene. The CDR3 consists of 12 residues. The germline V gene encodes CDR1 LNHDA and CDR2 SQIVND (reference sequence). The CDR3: CASSAGQYGYTF. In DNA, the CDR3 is TGTGCCAGTAGTGCGGGACAGTATGGCTACACCTTC.

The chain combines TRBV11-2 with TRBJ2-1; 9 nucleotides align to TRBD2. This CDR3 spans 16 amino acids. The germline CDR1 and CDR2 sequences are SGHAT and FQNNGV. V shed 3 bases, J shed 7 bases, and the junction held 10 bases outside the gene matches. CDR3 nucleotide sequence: TGTGCCAGCAGCTTTCCTAGCGGGAAAGGGGGAAATGAGCAGTTCTTC. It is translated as CASSFPSGKGGNEQFF.

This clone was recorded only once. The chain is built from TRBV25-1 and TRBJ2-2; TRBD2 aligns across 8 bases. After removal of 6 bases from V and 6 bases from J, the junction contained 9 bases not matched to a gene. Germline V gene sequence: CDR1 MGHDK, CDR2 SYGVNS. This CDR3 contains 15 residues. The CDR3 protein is CASRAGGGSPGELFF. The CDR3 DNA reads TGTGCCAGCAGGGCGGGGGGAGGATCACCCGGGGAGCTGTTTTTT.

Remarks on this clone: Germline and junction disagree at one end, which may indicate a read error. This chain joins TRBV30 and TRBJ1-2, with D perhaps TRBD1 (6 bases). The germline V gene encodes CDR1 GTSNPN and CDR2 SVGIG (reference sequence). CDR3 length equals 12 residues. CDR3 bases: TGTGCCTGGAGTGGTGGGTACAGGGATTCTTTCTTC. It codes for CAWSGGYRDSFF.

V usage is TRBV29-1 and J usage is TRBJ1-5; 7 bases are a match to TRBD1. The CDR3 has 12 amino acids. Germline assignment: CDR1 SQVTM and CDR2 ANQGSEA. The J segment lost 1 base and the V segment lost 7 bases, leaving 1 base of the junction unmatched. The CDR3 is CSAGQSNQPQHF. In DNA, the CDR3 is TGCAGCGCGGGACAGAGCAATCAGCCCCAGCATTTT.

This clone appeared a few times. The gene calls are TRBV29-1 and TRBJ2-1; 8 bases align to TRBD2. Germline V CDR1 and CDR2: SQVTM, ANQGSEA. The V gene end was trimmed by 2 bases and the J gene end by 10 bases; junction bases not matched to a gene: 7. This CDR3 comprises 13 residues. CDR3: CSVEMASGLEQFF. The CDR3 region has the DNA TGCAGCGTTGAAATGGCTAGCGGGTTGGAGCAGTTCTTC.

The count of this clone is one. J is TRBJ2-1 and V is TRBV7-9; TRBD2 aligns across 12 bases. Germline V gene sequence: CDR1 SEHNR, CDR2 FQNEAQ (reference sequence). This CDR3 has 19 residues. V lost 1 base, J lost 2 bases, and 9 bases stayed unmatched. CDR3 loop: CASSLVLLASGRAYNEQFF. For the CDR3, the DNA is TGTGCCAGCAGCTTAGTCCTGCTGGCTAGCGGGAGGGCCTACAATGAGCAGTTCTTC.

The CDR3 DNA reads TGTGCCAGCAGCTTAGCGGGAAGGGGGCCCTCTGGAAACACCATATATTTT. The encoded protein is CASSLAGRGPSGNTIYF. V and J are TRBV7-9 and TRBJ1-3, with TRBD1 matching over 7 bases. Unmatched junction bases numbered 5, after V lost 0 bases and J lost 0 bases. In germline, CDR1 is SEHNR, CDR2 FQNEAQ (reference sequence). There are 17 residues in the CDR3.

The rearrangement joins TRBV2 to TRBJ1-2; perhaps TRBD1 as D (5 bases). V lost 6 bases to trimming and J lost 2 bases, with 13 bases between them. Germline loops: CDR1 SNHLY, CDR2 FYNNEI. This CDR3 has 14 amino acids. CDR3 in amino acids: CASRPQVSNYGYTF. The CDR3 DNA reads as TGTGCCAGCAGACCACAGGTATCCAACTATGGCTACACCTTC.

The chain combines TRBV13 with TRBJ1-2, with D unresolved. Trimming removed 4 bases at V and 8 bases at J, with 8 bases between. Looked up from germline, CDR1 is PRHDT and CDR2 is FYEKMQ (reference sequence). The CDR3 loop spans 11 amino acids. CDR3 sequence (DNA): TGTGCCAGCAGCTGGTCACGGGGCTACACCTTC. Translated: CASSWSRGYTF.

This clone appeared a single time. CDR3 loop: CASSQGASGGPWVGETQYF. The CDR3 nucleotides are TGTGCCAGCAGCCAAGGGGCTAGCGGGGGGCCCTGGGTCGGAGAGACCCAGTACTTC. The chain has TRBV3-1 (or the pseudogene TRBV3-2) and TRBJ2-5, with 11 nucleotides matching TRBD2. CDR3 length equals 19 residues. Looked up from germline, CDR1 is LGHDT and CDR2 is YNNKEL (reference sequence). The trim removed 1 base at V and 4 bases at J, leaving 14 bases unmatched.

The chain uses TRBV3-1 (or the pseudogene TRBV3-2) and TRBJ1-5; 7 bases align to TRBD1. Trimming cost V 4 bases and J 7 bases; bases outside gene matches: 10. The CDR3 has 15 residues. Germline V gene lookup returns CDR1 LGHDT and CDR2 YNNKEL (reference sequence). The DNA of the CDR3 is TGTGCCAGCAGCCGAAAACAGGGGAGAGGGCAGCCCCAGCATTTT. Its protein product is CASSRKQGRGQPQHF.

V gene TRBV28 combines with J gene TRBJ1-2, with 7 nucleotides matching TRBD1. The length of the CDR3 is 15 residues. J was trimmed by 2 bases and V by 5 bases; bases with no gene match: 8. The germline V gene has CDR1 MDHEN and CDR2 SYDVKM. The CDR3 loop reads CASSPTGFANYGYTF. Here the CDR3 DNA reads TGTGCCAGCAGTCCGACAGGGTTTGCGAACTATGGCTACACCTTC.

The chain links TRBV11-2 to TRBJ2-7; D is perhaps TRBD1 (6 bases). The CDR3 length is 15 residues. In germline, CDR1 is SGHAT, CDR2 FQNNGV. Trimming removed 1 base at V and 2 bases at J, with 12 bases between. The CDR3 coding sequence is TGTGCCAGCAGCTTAGCACAGGGTACCACCTACGAGCAGTACTTC. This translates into CASSLAQGTTYEQYF. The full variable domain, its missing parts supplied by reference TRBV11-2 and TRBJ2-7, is EAGVAQSPRYKIIEKRQSVAFWCNPISGHATLYWYQQILGQGPKLLIQFQNNGVVDDSQLPKDRFSAERLKGVDSTLKIQPAKLEDSAVYLCASSLAQGTTYEQYFGPGTRLTVT.

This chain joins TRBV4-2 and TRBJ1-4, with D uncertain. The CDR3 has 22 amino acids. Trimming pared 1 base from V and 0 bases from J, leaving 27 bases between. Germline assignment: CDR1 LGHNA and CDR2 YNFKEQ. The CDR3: CASSQGFLLELGGMATNEKLFF. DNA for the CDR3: TGTGCCAGCAGCCAAGGCTTCTTATTAGAACTGGGAGGGATGGCAACTAATGAAAAACTGTTTTTT.

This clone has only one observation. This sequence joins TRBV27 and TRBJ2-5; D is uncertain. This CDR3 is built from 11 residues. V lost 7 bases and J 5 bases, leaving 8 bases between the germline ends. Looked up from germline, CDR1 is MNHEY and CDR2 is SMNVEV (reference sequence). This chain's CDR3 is CASKQQETQYF. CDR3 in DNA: TGTGCCAGCAAACAACAGGAGACCCAGTACTTC.

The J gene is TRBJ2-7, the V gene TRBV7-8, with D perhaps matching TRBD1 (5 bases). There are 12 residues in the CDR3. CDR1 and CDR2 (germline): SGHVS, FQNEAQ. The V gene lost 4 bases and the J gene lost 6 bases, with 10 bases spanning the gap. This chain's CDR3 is CASSSDKSEQYF. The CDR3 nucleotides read TGTGCCAGCAGCTCGGACAAAAGCGAGCAGTACTTC.

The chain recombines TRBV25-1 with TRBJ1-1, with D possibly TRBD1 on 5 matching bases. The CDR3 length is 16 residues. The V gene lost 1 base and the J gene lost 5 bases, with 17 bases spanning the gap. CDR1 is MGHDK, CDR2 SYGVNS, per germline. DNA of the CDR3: TGTGCCAGCAGTGAATCCCCCGGGAGGGGAGAAACTGAAGCTTTCTTT. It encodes CASSESPGRGETEAFF.

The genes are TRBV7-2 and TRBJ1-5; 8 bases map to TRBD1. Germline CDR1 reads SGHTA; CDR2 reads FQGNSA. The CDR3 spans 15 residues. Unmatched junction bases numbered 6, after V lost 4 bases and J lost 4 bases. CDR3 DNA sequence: TGTGCCAGCAGCTCCCGACAGGGGAGAAATCAGCCCCAGCATTTT. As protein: CASSSRQGRNQPQHF.

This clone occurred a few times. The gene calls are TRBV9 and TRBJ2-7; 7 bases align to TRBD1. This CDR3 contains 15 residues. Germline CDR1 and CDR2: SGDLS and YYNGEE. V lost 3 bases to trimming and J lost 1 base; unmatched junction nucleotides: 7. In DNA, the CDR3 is TGTGCCAGCAGCGCCTACAGGGGCTCTTCCTACGAGCAGTACTTC. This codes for CASSAYRGSSYEQYF.

CDR3 residues: CASSWAGKNSYEQYF. In nucleotides, the CDR3 is TGTGCCAGCAGCTGGGCGGGGAAAAACTCCTACGAGCAGTACTTC. J is TRBJ2-7 and V is TRBV7-2; possible D gene TRBD2, 6 bases. Deletions cut 4 bases from V and 0 bases from J, with 13 bases between. CDR1 is SGHTA and CDR2 is FQGNSA in the germline V gene. The CDR3 spans 15 residues.

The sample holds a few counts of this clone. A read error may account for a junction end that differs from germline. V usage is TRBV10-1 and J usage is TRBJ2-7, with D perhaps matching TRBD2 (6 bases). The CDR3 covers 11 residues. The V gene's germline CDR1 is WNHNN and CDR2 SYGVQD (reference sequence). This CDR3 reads CASKFQRVECF. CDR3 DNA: TGCGCCAGCAAATTTCAGCGGGTTGAGTGCTTC.